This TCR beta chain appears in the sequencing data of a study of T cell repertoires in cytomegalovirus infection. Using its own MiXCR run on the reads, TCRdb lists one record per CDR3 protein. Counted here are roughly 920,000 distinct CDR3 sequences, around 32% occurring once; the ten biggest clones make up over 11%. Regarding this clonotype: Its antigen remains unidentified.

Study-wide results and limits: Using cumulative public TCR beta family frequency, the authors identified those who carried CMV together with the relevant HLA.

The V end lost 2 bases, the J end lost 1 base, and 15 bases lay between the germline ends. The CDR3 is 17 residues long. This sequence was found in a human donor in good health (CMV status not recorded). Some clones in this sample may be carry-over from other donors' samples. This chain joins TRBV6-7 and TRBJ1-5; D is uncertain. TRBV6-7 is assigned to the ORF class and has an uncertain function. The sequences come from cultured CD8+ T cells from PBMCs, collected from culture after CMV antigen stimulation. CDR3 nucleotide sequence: TGTGCCAGCAGTTACCCGACTGCGATTTTGAGCAATCAGCCCCAGCATTTT. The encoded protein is CASSYPTAILSNQPQHF.